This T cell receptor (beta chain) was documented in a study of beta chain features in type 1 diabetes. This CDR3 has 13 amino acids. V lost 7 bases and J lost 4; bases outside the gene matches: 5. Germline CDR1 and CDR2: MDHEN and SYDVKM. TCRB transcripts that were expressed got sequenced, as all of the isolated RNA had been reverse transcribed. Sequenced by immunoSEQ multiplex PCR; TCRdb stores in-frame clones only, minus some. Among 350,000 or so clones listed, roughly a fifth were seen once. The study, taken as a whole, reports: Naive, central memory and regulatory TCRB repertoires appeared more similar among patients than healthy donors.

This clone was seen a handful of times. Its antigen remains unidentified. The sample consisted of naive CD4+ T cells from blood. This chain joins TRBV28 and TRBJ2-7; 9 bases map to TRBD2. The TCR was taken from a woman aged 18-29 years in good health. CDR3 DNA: TGTGCCAGCACTAGCGGGATTGGGTACGAGCAGTACTTC. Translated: CASTSGIGYEQYF. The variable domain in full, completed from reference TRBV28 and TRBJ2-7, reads DVKVTQSSRYLVKRTGEKVFLECVQDMDHENMFWYRQDPGLGLRLIYFSYDVKMKEKGDIPEGYSVSREKKERFSLILESASTNQTSMYLCASTSGIGYEQYFGPGTRLTVT.